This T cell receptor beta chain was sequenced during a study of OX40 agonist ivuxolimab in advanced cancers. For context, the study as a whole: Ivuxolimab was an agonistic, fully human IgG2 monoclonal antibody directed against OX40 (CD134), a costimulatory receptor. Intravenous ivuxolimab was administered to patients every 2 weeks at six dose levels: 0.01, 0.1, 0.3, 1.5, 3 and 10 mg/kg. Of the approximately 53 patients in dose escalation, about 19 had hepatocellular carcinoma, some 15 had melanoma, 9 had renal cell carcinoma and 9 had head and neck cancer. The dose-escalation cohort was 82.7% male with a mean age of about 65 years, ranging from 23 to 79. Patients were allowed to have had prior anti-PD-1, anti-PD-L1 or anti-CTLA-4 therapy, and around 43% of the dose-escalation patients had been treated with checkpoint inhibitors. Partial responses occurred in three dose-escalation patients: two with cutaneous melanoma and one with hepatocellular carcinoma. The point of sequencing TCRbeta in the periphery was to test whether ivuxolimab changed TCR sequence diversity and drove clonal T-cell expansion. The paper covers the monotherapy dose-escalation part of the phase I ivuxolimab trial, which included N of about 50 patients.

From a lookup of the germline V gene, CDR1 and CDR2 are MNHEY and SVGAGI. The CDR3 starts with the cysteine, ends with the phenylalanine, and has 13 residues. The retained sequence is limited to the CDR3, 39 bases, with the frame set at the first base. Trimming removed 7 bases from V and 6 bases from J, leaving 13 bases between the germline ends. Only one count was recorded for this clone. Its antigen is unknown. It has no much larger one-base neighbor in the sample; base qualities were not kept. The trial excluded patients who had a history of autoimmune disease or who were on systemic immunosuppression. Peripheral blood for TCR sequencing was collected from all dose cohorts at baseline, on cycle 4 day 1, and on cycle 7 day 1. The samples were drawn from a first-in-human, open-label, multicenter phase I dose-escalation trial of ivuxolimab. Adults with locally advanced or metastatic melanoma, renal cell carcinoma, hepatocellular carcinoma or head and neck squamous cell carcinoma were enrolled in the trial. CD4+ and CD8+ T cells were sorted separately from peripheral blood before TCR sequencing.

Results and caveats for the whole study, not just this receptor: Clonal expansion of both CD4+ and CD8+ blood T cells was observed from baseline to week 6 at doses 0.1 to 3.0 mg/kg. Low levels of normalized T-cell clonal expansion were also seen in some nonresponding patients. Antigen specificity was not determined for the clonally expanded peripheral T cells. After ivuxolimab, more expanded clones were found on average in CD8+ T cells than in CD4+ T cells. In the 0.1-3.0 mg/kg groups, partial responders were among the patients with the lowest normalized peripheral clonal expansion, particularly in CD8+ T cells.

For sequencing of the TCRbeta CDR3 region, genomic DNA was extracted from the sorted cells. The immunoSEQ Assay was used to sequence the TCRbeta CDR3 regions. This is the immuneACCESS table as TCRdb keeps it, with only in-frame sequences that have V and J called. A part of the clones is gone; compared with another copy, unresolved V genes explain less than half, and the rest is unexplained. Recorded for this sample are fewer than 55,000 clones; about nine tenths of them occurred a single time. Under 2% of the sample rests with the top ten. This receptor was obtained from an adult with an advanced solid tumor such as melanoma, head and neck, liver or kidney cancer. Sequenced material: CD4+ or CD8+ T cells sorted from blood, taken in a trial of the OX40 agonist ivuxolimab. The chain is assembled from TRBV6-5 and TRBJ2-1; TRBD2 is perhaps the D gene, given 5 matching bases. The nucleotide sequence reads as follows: TGTGCCAGCAAGAGTGTAGCGAGCAATGAGCAGTTCTTC. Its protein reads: CASKSVASNEQFF.